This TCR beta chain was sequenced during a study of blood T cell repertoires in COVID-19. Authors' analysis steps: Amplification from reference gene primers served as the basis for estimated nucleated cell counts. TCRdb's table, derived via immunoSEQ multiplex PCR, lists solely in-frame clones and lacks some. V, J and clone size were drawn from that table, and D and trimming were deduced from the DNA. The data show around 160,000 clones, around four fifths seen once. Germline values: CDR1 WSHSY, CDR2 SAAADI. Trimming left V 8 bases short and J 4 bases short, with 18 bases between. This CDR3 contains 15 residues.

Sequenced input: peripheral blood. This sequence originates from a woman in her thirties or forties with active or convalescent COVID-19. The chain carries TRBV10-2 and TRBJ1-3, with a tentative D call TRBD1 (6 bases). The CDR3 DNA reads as TGCGCCAGCGCGACCTTGGGGGCGCGGGGAAACACCATATATTTT. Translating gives CASATLGARGNTIYF.